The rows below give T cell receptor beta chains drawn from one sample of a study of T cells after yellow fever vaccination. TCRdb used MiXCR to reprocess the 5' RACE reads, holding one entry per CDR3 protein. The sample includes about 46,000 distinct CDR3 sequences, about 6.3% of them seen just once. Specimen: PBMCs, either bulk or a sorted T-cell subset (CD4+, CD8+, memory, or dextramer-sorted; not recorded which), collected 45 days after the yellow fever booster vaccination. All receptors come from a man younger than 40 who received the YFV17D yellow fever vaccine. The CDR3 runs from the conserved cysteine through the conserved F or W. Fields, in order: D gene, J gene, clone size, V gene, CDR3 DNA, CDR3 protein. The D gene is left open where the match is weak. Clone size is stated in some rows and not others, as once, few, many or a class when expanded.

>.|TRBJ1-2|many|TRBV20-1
TGCAGTGCCCTGGACATACCTAACTATGGCTACACCTTC
CSALDIPNYGYTF
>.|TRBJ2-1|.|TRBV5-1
TGCGCCAGCAGTGAGCCAGCCTACAATGAGCAGTTCTTC
CASSEPAYNEQFF
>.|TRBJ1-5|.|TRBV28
TGTGCCAGCAGTTCCCGTGTCAGCCGCAATCAGCCCCAGCATTTT
CASSSRVSRNQPQHF
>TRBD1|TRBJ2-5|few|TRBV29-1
TGCAGCGCCTACAGGGGGGACAAAGAGACCCAGTACTTC
CSAYRGDKETQYF
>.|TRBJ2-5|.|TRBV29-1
TGCAGCGTTGACGCTAGGGAGGCCCAGGGGGCCCAGTACTTC
CSVDAREAQGAQYF
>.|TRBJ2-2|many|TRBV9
TGTGCCAGCAGCGTAGATGGGGGCGGGAACACCGGGGAGCTGTTTTTT
CASSVDGGGNTGELFF
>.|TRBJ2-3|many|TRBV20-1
TGCAGTGCTCCTCGGACCAGACAGGCTACGCAGTATTTT
CSAPRTRQATQYF
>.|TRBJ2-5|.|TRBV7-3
TGTGCCAGCAGCCCCGGCCCCGGGGAGACCCAGTACTTC
CASSPGPGETQYF
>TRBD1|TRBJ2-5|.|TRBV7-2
TGTGCCAGCAACCAGGGGGCGGCGGAGACCCAGTACTTC
CASNQGAAETQYF
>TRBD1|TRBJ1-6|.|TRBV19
TGTGCCAGTAGTTTAGGACAGGGTCGGAATTCACCCCTCCACTTT
CASSLGQGRNSPLHF
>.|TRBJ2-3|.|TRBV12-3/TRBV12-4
TGTGCCAGCGGGGGGACCGCAGGGGCAGATACGCAGTATTTT
CASGGTAGADTQYF
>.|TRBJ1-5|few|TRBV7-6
TGTGCCAGCAGCCCCGCGGGGGGGAATCAGCCCCAGCATTTT
CASSPAGGNQPQHF
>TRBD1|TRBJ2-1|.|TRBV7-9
TGTGCCAGCAGCTCCCGGACAGGATCGCATGAGCAGTTCTTC
CASSSRTGSHEQFF
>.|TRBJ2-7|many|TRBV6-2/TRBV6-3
TGTGCCAGCAGCAGGGGCGGCAACTACGAGCAGTACTTC
CASSRGGNYEQYF
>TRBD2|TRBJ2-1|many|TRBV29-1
TGCAGCTCCTCCCTGCGGGGGGACAATGAGCAGTTCTTC
CSSSLRGDNEQFF
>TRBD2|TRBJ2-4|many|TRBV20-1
TGCAGTGCTACTGGCGGGAGCGGAAACATTCAGTACTTC
CSATGGSGNIQYF
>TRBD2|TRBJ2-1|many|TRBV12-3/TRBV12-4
TGTGCCAGCAGTTTACAAGCGGGAGGCCCTTTACAGCAGTTCTTC
CASSLQAGGPLQQFF
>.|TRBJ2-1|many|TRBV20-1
TGCAGTGCTAGGTGGGGAAACAATGAGCAGTTCTTC
CSARWGNNEQFF
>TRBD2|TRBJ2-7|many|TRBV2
TGTGCCAGCAGTGCGTTCGGAGCGGGAGCCCGGTACGAGCAGTACTTC
CASSAFGAGARYEQYF
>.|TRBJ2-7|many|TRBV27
TGTGCCAGCAGTTTAGTCAGGTTTCCCTACGAGCAGTACTTC
CASSLVRFPYEQYF
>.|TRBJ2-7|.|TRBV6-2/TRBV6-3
TGTGCCAGCAGTATAGTGGCGGCGGAGCAGTACTTC
CASSIVAAEQYF
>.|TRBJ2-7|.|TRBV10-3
TGTGCCATCGCGTCTGTTTCCCCTTTGTTCGGCAGGTTCTTC
CAIASVSPLFGRFF